The 30 T cell receptor beta chains below come from one sample, sequenced in a study of blood T cell repertoires in COVID-19. Produced via immunoSEQ multiplex PCR; TCRdb's table is partial and in-frame only. Altogether approximately 190,000 clones are present, 80% to 85% being singletons, with the ten largest covering 3% to 3.5%. The sequenced sample consisted of PBMCs or T cells enriched from blood (not recorded which). The receptors stem from a woman aged 25 to 39 who had been exposed to COVID-19.

This clone occurred once. The genes are TRBV7-6 and TRBJ2-1; 8 nucleotides agree with TRBD2. Germline V gene lookup returns CDR1 SGHVS and CDR2 FNYEAQ. J was trimmed by 12 bases and V by 5 bases; bases with no gene match: 3. This CDR3 is built from 11 residues. CDR3 sequence (DNA): TGTGCCAGCAGCCCCGGGGGGGTGCAGTTCTTC. The encoded protein is CASSPGGVQFF.

The V call is TRBV10-3, the J call TRBJ1-4; 9 bases match TRBD1. The CDR3 sequence is 14 residues long. V was pared by 6 bases and J by 7 bases, with 6 bases of the junction left unmatched. Germline lookup yields CDR1 ENHRY and CDR2 SYGVKD. CDR3 sequence reads: CAIRPGQGTEKLFF. DNA of the CDR3: TGTGCCATCAGACCGGGACAGGGAACTGAAAAACTGTTTTTT.

The rearrangement uses TRBV6-5 and TRBJ2-7; 10 bases are a match to TRBD1. CDR1 is MNHEY and CDR2 is SVGAGI in the germline V gene. V shed 5 bases, J shed 3 bases, and the junction held 4 bases outside the gene matches. This CDR3 is built from 14 residues. DNA of the CDR3: TGTGCCAGCAGTAGGGGGGACAGGGGCTACGAGCAGTACTTC. This gives the protein CASSRGDRGYEQYF.

The CDR3 nucleotides read TGTGCCAGCTCACCACCTCTCCTAGCGGGGGGGTACACAGATACGCAGTATTTT. This sequence encodes CASSPPLLAGGYTDTQYF. The rearrangement uses TRBV18 and TRBJ2-3; the match to TRBD2 covers 12 bases. V shed 0 bases, J shed 2 bases, and the junction held 6 bases outside the gene matches. The CDR3 is 18 amino acids. Per the germline V gene, CDR1 is KGHSH and CDR2 is LQKENI.

The chain's CDR3 is CASGAITEAFF. The DNA for the CDR3 is TGTGCCAGCGGGGCTATCACTGAAGCTTTCTTT. The V gene is TRBV2, the J gene TRBJ1-1, with D maybe TRBD1 (5 bases). Trimming took off 8 bases at V and 4 bases at J, with 8 bases between the two ends. The CDR3 sequence is 11 residues long. Germline CDR1 SNHLY, CDR2 FYNNEI.

The V gene is TRBV19, the J gene TRBJ2-1; maybe TRBD2 (6 bases). CDR1 is LNHDA, CDR2 SQIVND, per germline (reference sequence). The CDR3 is 17 amino acids. Trimming removed 4 bases at V and 0 bases at J, with 16 bases between. CDR3 nucleotide sequence: TGTGCCAGTAGTACCCTCGGGGGTAGTATCTCCTACAATGAGCAGTTCTTC. Translation gives CASSTLGGSISYNEQFF.

The chain employs TRBV2 and TRBJ1-3; D is uncertain. With 6 bases removed from V and 2 bases from J, the gap between germline ends came to 17 bases. Germline CDR1 is SNHLY and CDR2 is FYNNEI. The CDR3 consists of 16 residues. The CDR3 DNA follows: TGTGCCAGCAGGGGCCCCTTTCGAGTACCTGGAAACACCATATATTTT. Translation gives CASRGPFRVPGNTIYF.

This chain uses TRBV5-1 with TRBJ2-7; 8 bases fit TRBD2. CDR1 and CDR2 (germline): SGHRS, YFSETQ. The trim removed 0 bases at V and 3 bases at J, leaving 5 bases unmatched. The CDR3 covers 15 residues. CDR3 residues: CASSLGAGGHYEQYF. The CDR3 DNA reads TGCGCCAGCAGCTTGGGGGCGGGGGGCCACTACGAGCAGTACTTC.

This chain uses TRBV29-1 with TRBJ2-7, with TRBD1 as a possible D gene (5 bases). Trimming took off 7 bases at V and 4 bases at J, with 11 bases between the two ends. The CDR3 runs to 11 residues. Germline V gene lookup returns CDR1 SQVTM and CDR2 ANQGSEA. The CDR3 reads CSARVEYEQYF. CDR3 in DNA: TGCAGCGCCAGGGTAGAGTACGAGCAGTACTTC.

V and J are TRBV12-3 or TRBV12-4 and TRBJ1-1, with D uncertain. Trimming shortened V by 8 bases and J by 4 bases, and 11 bases separated the two germline ends. This CDR3 is built from 12 residues. As DNA, the CDR3 is TGTGCCAGCGCCCTCGGCGGCACTGAAGCTTTCTTT. This gives the protein CASALGGTEAFF.

The V gene is TRBV13, the J gene TRBJ1-4; 11 bases match TRBD1. J was trimmed by 5 bases and V by 5 bases; bases with no gene match: 1. Germline V CDR1 and CDR2: PRHDT, FYEKMQ (reference sequence). There are 14 residues in the CDR3. The CDR3: CASSRTGGNEKLFF. CDR3 sequence (DNA): TGTGCCAGCAGCCGGACAGGGGGCAATGAAAAACTGTTTTTT.

This clone was seen once. The chain recombines TRBV4-1 with TRBJ1-4; no clear D. V lost 0 bases to trimming and J lost 4 bases, with 9 bases between them. Germline values: CDR1 MGHRA, CDR2 YSYEKL. The CDR3 has 15 residues. The CDR3 loop reads CASSQDPRVNEKLFF. CDR3 nucleotides: TGCGCCAGCAGCCAAGATCCGAGGGTTAATGAAAAACTGTTTTTT.

This chain connects TRBV11-2 to TRBJ1-2, with D unclear. Per the germline V gene, CDR1 is SGHAT and CDR2 is FQNNGV. The CDR3 contains 12 residues. V dropped 5 bases and J dropped 5 bases, with 9 bases sitting between them. CDR3 coding DNA: TGTGCCAGCAGCCCCGGGGAATATGGCTACACCTTC. Its translation: CASSPGEYGYTF.

This chain uses TRBV3-1 (or the pseudogene TRBV3-2) with TRBJ1-1; 7 bases map to TRBD1. The CDR3 spans 15 residues. CDR1 is LGHDT, CDR2 YNNKEL, per germline (reference sequence). V lost 0 bases to trimming and J lost 8 bases; unmatched junction nucleotides: 9. The CDR3 region has the DNA TGTGCCAGCAGCCAAGATCTATCAGGGGGTCGCGAAGCTTTCTTT. It codes for CASSQDLSGGREAFF.

This chain connects TRBV27 to TRBJ1-2, with D perhaps matching TRBD1 (6 bases). Germline V lookup: CDR1 MNHEY, CDR2 SMNVEV (reference sequence). The CDR3 extends over 16 amino acids. V was clipped by 3 bases and J by 0 bases, with 14 bases between them. CDR3 amino acids: CASSFLYSGANYGYTF. As DNA, the CDR3 is TGTGCCAGCAGTTTTTTGTATTCAGGGGCTAACTATGGCTACACCTTC.

V gene TRBV6-5 combines with J gene TRBJ2-1; 7 bases map to TRBD1. CDR1 and CDR2 (germline): MNHEY, SVGAGI. CDR3 length: 15 residues. Trimming cost V 2 bases and J 9 bases; bases outside gene matches: 10. CDR3 in amino acids: CASSYEPTGAVEQFF. The CDR3 DNA reads as TGTGCCAGCAGTTACGAACCAACAGGGGCCGTTGAGCAGTTCTTC.

V usage is TRBV19 and J usage is TRBJ1-1; TRBD1 is a possible D gene (5 bases). CDR3 length: 17 residues. Germline-derived CDR1 and CDR2 are LNHDA and SQIVND (reference sequence). The germline V and J ends were trimmed by 9 bases and 0 bases, with 23 bases remaining between them. CDR3 DNA sequence: TGTGCCAGCAACCCGGGCGCAGGGCTGGTGATGAACACTGAAGCTTTCTTT. Translation: CASNPGAGLVMNTEAFF.

The rearrangement links TRBV29-1 to TRBJ2-7; 10 nucleotides line up with TRBD1. CDR3 length: 16 amino acids. Germline assignment: CDR1 SQVTM and CDR2 ANQGSEA. J gave up 3 bases and V 2 bases, and 10 bases lay outside the gene matches. The CDR3 protein is CSVERVGQGGYYEQYF. CDR3 in DNA: TGCAGCGTTGAAAGGGTAGGACAGGGGGGCTACTACGAGCAGTACTTC.

The gene calls are TRBV3-1 (or the pseudogene TRBV3-2) and TRBJ2-7, with TRBD2 as a possible D gene (6 bases). Deletions cut 4 bases from V and 0 bases from J, with 13 bases between. CDR1 is LGHDT, CDR2 YNNKEL, per germline (reference sequence). The CDR3 length is 15 residues. CDR3 loop: CASSRKGGSSYEQYF. The CDR3 DNA reads TGTGCCAGCAGCCGTAAGGGAGGAAGCTCCTACGAGCAGTACTTC.

The chain joins TRBV2 to TRBJ1-1; possibly TRBD1 for D (5 bases). This CDR3 has 16 amino acids. V was shortened by 3 bases and J by 5 bases, with 19 bases between the two germline ends. Looked up from germline, CDR1 is SNHLY and CDR2 is FYNNEI. Here the CDR3 DNA reads TGTGCCAGCAGTGATAGGGGTGGCGGCGTGAGGACTGAAGCTTTCTTT. Protein product: CASSDRGGGVRTEAFF. The full variable domain, its missing parts supplied by reference TRBV2 and TRBJ1-1, is EPEVTQTPSHQVTQMGQEVILRCVPISNHLYFYWYRQILGQKVEFLVSFYNNEISEKSEIFDDQFSVERPDGSNFTLKIRSTKLEDSAMYFCASSDRGGGVRTEAFFGQGTRLTVV.

V and J are TRBV2 and TRBJ2-3; D gene uncertain. V lost 4 bases and J lost 5, with 7 bases in between. Germline V gene sequence: CDR1 SNHLY, CDR2 FYNNEI. The CDR3 has 12 residues. The CDR3 nucleotides are TGTGCCAGCAGTGCCGAGGTAGATACGCAGTATTTT. This codes for CASSAEVDTQYF.

The gene calls are TRBV6-6 and TRBJ1-6; 7 positions agree with TRBD1. The CDR3 has 13 residues. After removal of 6 bases from V and 10 bases from J, the junction contained 6 bases not matched to a gene. The germline V gene encodes CDR1 MNHNY and CDR2 SVGAGI (reference sequence). The CDR3 coding sequence is TGTGCCAGCAGCCCCACAGGGGACTCACCCCTCCACTTT. Residues: CASSPTGDSPLHF.

By its share, this clone is large. This chain uses TRBV6-4 with TRBJ2-6; D unclear. The CDR3 runs to 15 residues. Trimming took off 0 bases at V and 1 base at J, with 4 bases between the two ends. Germline values: CDR1 MRHNA, CDR2 SNTAGT. In DNA, the CDR3 is TGTGCCAGCAGTGACTCTCTGTCTGGGGCCAACGTCCTGACTTTC. It encodes CASSDSLSGANVLTF.

The chain employs TRBV12-3 or TRBV12-4 and TRBJ1-1; D gene unclear. The CDR3 is 13 residues long. With 1 base removed from V and 8 bases from J, the gap between germline ends came to 11 bases. CDR3: CASSLELGSEAFF. For the CDR3, the DNA is TGTGCCAGCAGTTTAGAGCTCGGGTCCGAAGCTTTCTTT.

The chain recombines TRBV10-3 with TRBJ2-7; 7 bases map to TRBD1. CDR1 is ENHRY, CDR2 SYGVKD, per germline. The CDR3 consists of 14 residues. V was clipped by 6 bases and J by 7 bases; unmatched bases: 12. In nucleotides, the CDR3 is TGTGCCATCAGGATGGGACAGCATGCTGGGGAGCAGTACTTC. Protein product: CAIRMGQHAGEQYF.

The chain couples TRBV4-1 to TRBJ1-1; 7 bases are a match to TRBD1. Germline CDR1 and CDR2: MGHRA and YSYEKL. This CDR3 has 16 amino acids. V was pared by 2 bases and J by 0 bases, with 6 bases of the junction left unmatched. CDR3 protein: CASSQRTGLMNTEAFF. The CDR3 coding sequence is TGCGCCAGCAGCCAACGGACAGGCCTCATGAACACTGAAGCTTTCTTT.

The chain recombines TRBV27 with TRBJ1-1; maybe TRBD1 (5 bases). Between the trimmed V and J ends, which lost 0 bases and 3 bases, there was a span of 14 bases. CDR1 is MNHEY, CDR2 SMNVEV, per germline (reference sequence). CDR3 length: 16 amino acids. CDR3 DNA sequence: TGTGCCAGCAGTTTATCGGTCGCAGGGTTGGACACTGAAGCTTTCTTT. Translated, it gives CASSLSVAGLDTEAFF.

The chain links TRBV4-1 to TRBJ1-3; TRBD1 aligns across 8 bases. The germline gives CDR1 MGHRA, CDR2 YSYEKL. V shed 0 bases and J 12 bases; nucleotides not matched to a gene: 4. This CDR3 is 13 amino acids long. CDR3 bases: TGCGCCAGCAGCCAAGACGGGACAGGTAACATATATTTT. It is translated as CASSQDGTGNIYF.

V gene TRBV29-1 combines with J gene TRBJ1-5; 7 nucleotides align to TRBD1. Trimming at V came to 6 bases and at J to 2 bases, leaving 7 bases not matched to a gene. Germline assignment: CDR1 SQVTM and CDR2 ANQGSEA. This CDR3 comprises 14 residues. The CDR3 bases are TGCAGCGTGGATACAGGGGCGGGCAATCAGCCCCAGCATTTT. Protein sequence: CSVDTGAGNQPQHF.

This clone was seen only a few times. This chain connects TRBV6-5 to TRBJ1-6; D is ambiguous. The V gene lost 5 bases and the J gene lost 15 bases, with 20 bases spanning the gap. The CDR3 is 14 residues long. Germline CDR1 MNHEY, CDR2 SVGAGI. The CDR3 nucleotides are TGTGCCAGCAGTAAGGTGGTTGGTGCGGGTTTCCTCCACTTT. This sequence encodes CASSKVVGAGFLHF.